This passage covers 28 T cell receptor beta chains from one sample sequenced in a study of blood T cell repertoires in COVID-19. Produced via immunoSEQ multiplex PCR; TCRdb's table is partial and in-frame only. The sample carries about 300,000 clones, approximately 86% recorded once. Input material: peripheral blood. These TCRs come from a man in his 70s with acute or convalescent COVID-19.

This chain joins TRBV18 and TRBJ2-2, with D perhaps TRBD1 (5 bases). Germline-derived CDR1 and CDR2 are KGHSH and LQKENI. The V and J ends lost 5 bases and 4 bases respectively, with 8 bases between them. There are 13 residues in the CDR3. CDR3: CASSSDSTGELFF. The CDR3 DNA reads as TGTGCCAGCTCAAGCGACAGCACCGGGGAGCTGTTTTTT.

This chain links TRBV5-6 with TRBJ1-2, with 8 positions matching TRBD1. Germline-derived CDR1 and CDR2 are SGHDT and YYEEEE. The CDR3 is 15 residues long. V dropped 0 bases and J dropped 3; count of bases not matched to a gene: 4. CDR3 nucleotides: TGTGCCAGCAGCTTGGGGACAGGGTCCTACTATGGCTACACCTTC. Protein sequence: CASSLGTGSYYGYTF.

V gene TRBV2 combines with J gene TRBJ1-2, with no clear D. Between the trimmed V and J ends, which lost 7 bases and 0 bases, there was a span of 6 bases. This CDR3 is built from 12 residues. Germline V gives CDR1 SNHLY, CDR2 FYNNEI. The CDR3 bases are TGTGCCAGCAATCCCACTAACTATGGCTACACCTTC. It is translated as CASNPTNYGYTF.

The chain joins TRBV28 to TRBJ1-5; 7 bases fit TRBD1. CDR1 MDHEN and CDR2 SYDVKM come from the germline V gene. This CDR3 spans 15 amino acids. The trim removed 2 bases at V and 7 bases at J, leaving 8 bases unmatched. CDR3 loop: CASSLPGGSRQPQHF. The CDR3 DNA reads as TGTGCCAGCAGTTTACCAGGGGGTTCTAGACAGCCCCAGCATTTT.

This chain's CDR3 is CASSRSTPDRAEAFF. CDR3 DNA: TGTGCCAGCAGTCGATCTACCCCCGACAGAGCTGAAGCTTTCTTT. J is TRBJ1-1 and V is TRBV3-1 (or the pseudogene TRBV3-2), with a tentative D call TRBD1 (5 bases). CDR1 and CDR2 from the germline V gene are LGHDT and YNNKEL (reference sequence). With 6 bases removed from V and 6 bases from J, the gap between germline ends came to 20 bases. This CDR3 contains 15 residues.

The chain recombines TRBV6-1 with TRBJ2-3, with 9 positions matching TRBD1. With 3 bases clipped from V and 2 bases from J, the junction kept 15 bases outside the gene matches. The V gene's germline CDR1 is MNHNS and CDR2 SASEGT. The CDR3 covers 19 residues. DNA for the CDR3: TGTGCCAGCAGTGACCCACCGAACAGGGGGCTAAGATTCACAGATACGCAGTATTTT. Its protein is CASSDPPNRGLRFTDTQYF.

V gene TRBV7-3 combines with J gene TRBJ2-5; a weak D match, TRBD2 (6 bases). The CDR3 runs to 13 residues. Trimming cost V 4 bases and J 5 bases, with 11 bases left between them. Germline V gene data show CDR1 as SGHTA and CDR2 as FQGTGA. In DNA, the CDR3 is TGTGCCAGCAGCTATGGGCTAGCGGAGACCCAGTACTTC. Translated: CASSYGLAETQYF.

V gene TRBV5-1 combines with J gene TRBJ2-1; 9 bases line up with TRBD1. Germline V gene sequence: CDR1 SGHRS, CDR2 YFSETQ. The V and J ends lost 4 bases and 5 bases, in that order; junction bases with no gene match: 4. The CDR3 length is 14 residues. The CDR3 sequence is CASSGTGSDNEQFF. The CDR3 DNA reads TGCGCCAGCAGCGGGACAGGGTCGGACAATGAGCAGTTCTTC.

The chain links TRBV6-2 or TRBV6-3 to TRBJ1-4, with 11 nucleotides matching TRBD1. Germline assignment: CDR1 MNHEY and CDR2 SVGEGT. V was pared by 6 bases and J by 7 bases, with 19 bases of the junction left unmatched. The length of the CDR3 is 19 residues. CDR3 nucleotide sequence: TGTGCCAGCAGCTCCCCCGGGACAGGGGGATACATGCGCGGTGAAAAACTGTTTTTT. Translated, it gives CASSSPGTGGYMRGEKLFF.

The chain links TRBV15 to TRBJ1-4; D gene uncertain. This CDR3 region has 17 residues. Germline CDR1 and CDR2: LNHNV and YYDKDF (reference sequence). V dropped 0 bases and J dropped 4 bases, with 15 bases sitting between them. In DNA form, the CDR3 reads TGTGCCACCAGCAGAGATAGGGCCCAGGCGGGTAATGAAAAACTGTTTTTT. Residues: CATSRDRAQAGNEKLFF. The full variable domain, completed using reference TRBV15 and TRBJ1-4, is DAMVIQNPRYQVTQFGKPVTLSCSQTLNHNVMYWYQQKSSQAPKLLFHYYDKDFNNEADTPDNFQSRRPNTSFCFLDIRSPGLGDTAMYLCATSRDRAQAGNEKLFFGSGTQLSVL.

The rearrangement joins TRBV30 to TRBJ1-4, with 7 bases matching TRBD1. Germline values: CDR1 GTSNPN, CDR2 SVGIG (reference sequence). The ends lost 5 bases at V and 7 bases at J; junction bases unmatched: 7. This CDR3 has 13 residues. The CDR3 nucleotides are TGTGCCTGGTCGACAGGGATCAGTGAAAAACTGTTTTTT. This encodes CAWSTGISEKLFF.

The chain uses TRBV2 and TRBJ1-1; a possible D gene is TRBD1 (5 bases). Deletions cut 6 bases from V and 2 bases from J, with 13 bases between. The length of the CDR3 is 14 residues. Germline assignment: CDR1 SNHLY and CDR2 FYNNEI. CDR3 amino acids: CASSSRVANTEAFF. The DNA of the CDR3 is TGTGCCAGCAGCTCCAGGGTGGCTAACACTGAAGCTTTCTTT. Using reference TRBV2 and TRBJ1-1 for the parts outside the CDR3, the full variable domain is EPEVTQTPSHQVTQMGQEVILRCVPISNHLYFYWYRQILGQKVEFLVSFYNNEISEKSEIFDDQFSVERPDGSNFTLKIRSTKLEDSAMYFCASSSRVANTEAFFGQGTRLTVV.

The chain links TRBV6-2 or TRBV6-3 to TRBJ2-3; weak D call: TRBD1 (5 bases). The CDR3 sequence is 15 residues long. V was trimmed by 3 bases and J by 7 bases, leaving 17 bases between them. Germline lookup yields CDR1 MNHEY and CDR2 SVGEGT. The CDR3 region has the DNA TGTGCCAGCAGTTATTTAAGGTCCAGGGCCAATACGCAGTATTTT. Encoded protein: CASSYLRSRANTQYF.

V usage is TRBV19 and J usage is TRBJ1-1; 9 bases fit TRBD1. CDR1 is LNHDA and CDR2 is SQIVND in the germline V gene (reference sequence). Trimming took 3 bases from V and 2 from J; bases not matched to a gene: 10. The CDR3 has 17 residues. CDR3 sequence: CASSIFLGQGGNTEAFF. The CDR3, as DNA: TGTGCCAGTAGTATTTTTTTGGGACAGGGAGGAAACACTGAAGCTTTCTTT.

Here the CDR3 DNA reads TGTGCCAGCAGCTTAACGGGACAGGTTGTTTTTAACACCGGGGAGCTGTTTTTT. Translated, it gives CASSLTGQVVFNTGELFF. The chain links TRBV7-2 to TRBJ2-2, with TRBD1 matching over 8 bases. V was pared by 2 bases and J by 2 bases, with 10 bases of the junction left unmatched. Per germline, CDR1 SGHTA and CDR2 FQGNSA. This CDR3 spans 18 amino acids. The full variable domain, rest sourced from reference TRBV7-2 and TRBJ2-2, is GAGVSQSPSNKVTEKGKDVELRCDPISGHTALYWYRQSLGQGLEFLIYFQGNSAPDKSGLPSDRFSAERTGGSVSTLTIQRTQQEDSAVYLCASSLTGQVVFNTGELFFGEGSRLTVL.

This clone was counted only a few times. The CDR3 bases are TGTGCCAGCGGATTAGCGGGTACGCAGTATTTT. This encodes CASGLAGTQYF. The chain couples TRBV28 to TRBJ2-3; TRBD2 agrees at 7 bases. The CDR3 consists of 11 residues. Germline CDR1 and CDR2: MDHEN and SYDVKM. After removal of 8 bases from V and 8 bases from J, the junction contained 4 bases not matched to a gene.

The chain carries TRBV2 and TRBJ1-3; 7 positions match TRBD1. V trimming: 4 bases; J trimming: 3 bases; junction bases outside the gene matches: 3. The CDR3 contains 14 residues. The germline V gene encodes CDR1 SNHLY and CDR2 FYNNEI. In nucleotides, the CDR3 is TGTGCCAGCAGTGTTGGGACAGTTGGAAACACCATATATTTT. This gives the protein CASSVGTVGNTIYF.

This chain uses TRBV29-1 with TRBJ2-1; TRBD1 aligns across 7 bases. The CDR3 has 15 amino acids. Trimming cost V 1 base and J 0 bases; bases outside gene matches: 3. CDR1 is SQVTM, CDR2 ANQGSEA, per germline. The CDR3 nucleotides read TGCAGCGTTGAAGGGGACAGTAGCTCCTACAATGAGCAGTTCTTC. Residues: CSVEGDSSSYNEQFF.

The table lists this clone with a few counts. The chain combines TRBV7-2 with TRBJ1-5, with D possibly TRBD1 on 6 matching bases. Germline CDR1 is SGHTA and CDR2 is FQGNSA. V was trimmed by 5 bases and J by 2 bases, leaving 13 bases between them. The CDR3 length is 15 residues. The CDR3 DNA is TGTGCCAGCAGCCCGGGGGGGGCCCGCAATCAGCCCCAGCATTTT. The encoded protein is CASSPGGARNQPQHF.

The V call is TRBV27, the J call TRBJ2-1, with TRBD2 matching 9 bases. CDR1 MNHEY and CDR2 SMNVEV come from the germline V gene (reference sequence). The CDR3 has 15 residues. V trimming: 7 bases; J trimming: 5 bases; junction bases outside the gene matches: 9. Written as DNA, the CDR3 is TGTGCCAGCAACCGGCGGGAGGGTATTGACAATGAGCAGTTCTTC. Its translation: CASNRREGIDNEQFF.

J is TRBJ2-7 and V is TRBV2; D possibly corresponds to TRBD2 (6 bases). In germline, CDR1 is SNHLY, CDR2 FYNNEI. This CDR3 region has 14 residues. The germline V and J ends were trimmed by 3 bases and 0 bases, with 9 bases remaining between them. Here the CDR3 reads CASSEHGSSYEQYF. The CDR3 DNA reads as TGTGCCAGCAGTGAGCACGGGAGCTCCTACGAGCAGTACTTC.

The V call is TRBV15, the J call TRBJ2-3; TRBD2 agrees at 9 bases. The CDR3 has 17 residues. CDR1 and CDR2 from the germline V gene are LNHNV and YYDKDF (reference sequence). The J segment lost 7 bases and the V segment lost 0 bases, leaving 11 bases of the junction unmatched. CDR3 loop: CATSRELAGMGAHTQYF. For the CDR3, the DNA is TGTGCCACCAGCAGAGAGCTAGCGGGGATGGGGGCCCATACGCAGTATTTT.

The V call is TRBV24-1, the J call TRBJ2-2, with a weak D call TRBD1 (5 bases). V lost 4 bases to trimming and J lost 5 bases, with 16 bases between them. The germline V gene encodes CDR1 KGHDR and CDR2 SFDVKD. The CDR3 consists of 16 residues. Here the CDR3 DNA reads TGTGCCACCAGTGACCCCAGGGCCCCCGGAACCGGGGAGCTGTTTTTT. Translated: CATSDPRAPGTGELFF.

The chain links TRBV10-3 to TRBJ1-1, with 7 bases that match TRBD1. This CDR3 has 13 amino acids. Germline CDR1 ENHRY, CDR2 SYGVKD. V gave up 4 bases and J gave up 4 bases; unmatched junction bases: 3. The CDR3 bases are TGTGCCATCAGTGGTCCAGGGGGCACTGAAGCTTTCTTT. Encoded protein: CAISGPGGTEAFF.

This clone was counted at least ten times. V gene TRBV6-2 or TRBV6-3 combines with J gene TRBJ2-3; 12 positions agree with TRBD2. This CDR3 is built from 19 residues. Trimming removed 4 bases from V and 4 bases from J; junction bases left unmatched: 15. Germline V gives CDR1 MNHEY, CDR2 SVGEGT. The chain's CDR3 is CASSLVSRPSGRGPDTQYF. The CDR3 DNA reads TGTGCCAGCAGTTTGGTGTCTCGGCCTAGCGGGAGGGGCCCAGATACGCAGTATTTT.

The V and J genes are TRBV6-1 and TRBJ1-2; TRBD1 aligns across 7 bases. V lost 5 bases, J lost 8 bases, and 8 bases stayed unmatched. The CDR3 has 13 residues. Germline V lookup: CDR1 MNHNS, CDR2 SASEGT. The CDR3 nucleotides are TGTGCCAGCAGTCGCCAGGGGGTGGAGGGCTACACCTTC. This sequence encodes CASSRQGVEGYTF.

The chain recombines TRBV24-1 with TRBJ2-5, with 10 bases lining up with TRBD1. The CDR3 is made up of 15 amino acids. Unmatched junction bases numbered 3, after V lost 3 bases and J lost 3 bases. Germline assignment: CDR1 KGHDR and CDR2 SFDVKD. The CDR3 region has the DNA TGTGCCACCAGTGATCCGACAGGGGGCAAAGAGACCCAGTACTTC. It codes for CATSDPTGGKETQYF.

The V call is TRBV12-3 or TRBV12-4, the J call TRBJ1-1, with TRBD1 as a possible D gene (6 bases). Trimming shortened V by 2 bases and J by 6 bases, and 7 bases separated the two germline ends. CDR3 length: 12 amino acids. The CDR3 loop reads CASSLKGAEAFF. The DNA of the CDR3 is TGTGCCAGCAGTTTAAAGGGGGCTGAAGCTTTCTTT.